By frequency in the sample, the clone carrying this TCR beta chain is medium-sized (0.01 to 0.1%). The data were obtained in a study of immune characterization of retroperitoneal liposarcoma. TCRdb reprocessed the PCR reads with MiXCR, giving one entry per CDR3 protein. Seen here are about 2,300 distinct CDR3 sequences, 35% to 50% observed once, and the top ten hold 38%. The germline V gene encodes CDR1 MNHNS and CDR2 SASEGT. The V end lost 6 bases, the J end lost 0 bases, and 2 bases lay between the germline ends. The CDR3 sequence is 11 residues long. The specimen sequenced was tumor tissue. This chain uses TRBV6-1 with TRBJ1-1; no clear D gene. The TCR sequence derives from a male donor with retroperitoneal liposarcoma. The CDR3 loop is CASRLNTEAFF. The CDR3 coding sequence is TGTGCCAGCAGGCTGAACACTGAAGCTTTCTTT.